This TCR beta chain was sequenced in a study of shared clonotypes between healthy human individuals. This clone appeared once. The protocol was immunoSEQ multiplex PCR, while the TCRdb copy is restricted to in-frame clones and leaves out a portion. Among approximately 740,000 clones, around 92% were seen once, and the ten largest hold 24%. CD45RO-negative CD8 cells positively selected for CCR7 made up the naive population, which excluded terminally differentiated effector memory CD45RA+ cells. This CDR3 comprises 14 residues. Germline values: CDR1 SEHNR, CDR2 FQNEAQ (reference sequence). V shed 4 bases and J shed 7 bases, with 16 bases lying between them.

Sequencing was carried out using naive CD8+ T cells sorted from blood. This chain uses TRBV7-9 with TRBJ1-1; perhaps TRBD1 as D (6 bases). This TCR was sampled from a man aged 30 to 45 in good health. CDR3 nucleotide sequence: TGTGCCAGCAGCTATCAGGGGCCTGCTTATGAAGCTTTCTTT. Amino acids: CASSYQGPAYEAFF.